One sample yielded the 21 T cell receptor beta chains listed below, sequenced in a study of blood T cell repertoires in COVID-19. Libraries were prepared by immunoSEQ multiplex PCR; TCRdb keeps only in-frame clonotypes and omits some of them. The data hold roughly 20,000 clones, with about 87% observed a single time. Sample: peripheral blood. All receptors derive from a human donor in a cohort sampled during active COVID-19.

The rearrangement links TRBV3-1 (or the pseudogene TRBV3-2) to TRBJ2-1; TRBD2 matches 8 bases. The CDR3 length is 14 residues. Germline trimming cut 4 bases from V and 3 bases from J; bases unmatched to any gene: 2. From germline, CDR1 is LGHDT and CDR2 YNNKEL (reference sequence). The CDR3 DNA reads as TGTGCCAGCAGCCTTAGCGGGGACTACAATGAGCAGTTCTTC. It codes for CASSLSGDYNEQFF.

This clone is a singleton in its sample. V is TRBV19 and J is TRBJ1-6, with a tentative D call TRBD1 (6 bases). The CDR3 spans 15 residues. The V gene lost 3 bases and the J gene lost 10 bases, with 16 bases spanning the gap. Germline CDR1 LNHDA, CDR2 SQIVND (reference sequence). For the CDR3, the DNA is TGTGCCAGTAGTATTCCGGACAGTGGGAAATCACCCCTCCACTTT. This gives the protein CASSIPDSGKSPLHF.

The rearrangement joins TRBV3-1 (or the pseudogene TRBV3-2) to TRBJ2-3; D possibly corresponds to TRBD2 (6 bases). The germline V gene encodes CDR1 LGHDT and CDR2 YNNKEL (reference sequence). The V and J ends lost 4 bases and 0 bases respectively, with 8 bases between them. The CDR3 totals 14 residues. The CDR3 protein is CASSLAESTDTQYF. The CDR3 DNA reads as TGTGCCAGCAGCCTAGCGGAGAGCACAGATACGCAGTATTTT.

This clone was found once. The chain is built from TRBV27 and TRBJ2-2, with a weak D call TRBD2 (5 bases). Deletions cut 0 bases from V and 6 bases from J, with 8 bases between. Germline V gene lookup returns CDR1 MNHEY and CDR2 SMNVEV (reference sequence). This CDR3 is built from 14 residues. CDR3: CASSLSSSSGELFF. CDR3 bases: TGTGCCAGCAGTTTATCGTCTAGCTCCGGGGAGCTGTTTTTT.

This sequence joins TRBV11-2 and TRBJ2-3; a weak D match, TRBD1 (6 bases). Germline V CDR1 and CDR2: SGHAT, FQNNGV. V lost 3 bases, J lost 2 bases, and 9 bases lay in between. This CDR3 has 14 residues. The CDR3 nucleotides are TGTGCCAGCAGCTTGGGGGCCAACACAGATACGCAGTATTTT. Translated, it gives CASSLGANTDTQYF.

In nucleotides, the CDR3 is TGCGCCAGCAGACCCGGGACTAGCGGACGCACAGATACGCAGTATTTT. Residues: CASRPGTSGRTDTQYF. V and J are TRBV5-1 and TRBJ2-3, with 11 bases that match TRBD2. CDR1 is SGHRS, CDR2 YFSETQ, per germline. The ends lost 5 bases at V and 1 base at J; junction bases unmatched: 6. The CDR3 runs 16 residues.

The chain combines TRBV6-2 or TRBV6-3 with TRBJ2-1; D may be TRBD2 (5 bases). This CDR3 comprises 14 residues. The V end lost 4 bases, the J end lost 8 bases, and 15 bases lay between the germline ends. Germline V gene sequence: CDR1 MNHEY, CDR2 SVGEGT. The CDR3 reads CASSWASPVDEQFF. The DNA of the CDR3 is TGTGCCAGCAGTTGGGCTAGCCCGGTCGATGAGCAGTTCTTC.

CDR3 loop: CASSASYFGNSEKLFF. The CDR3 region has the DNA TGTGCCAGCTCAGCAAGTTATTTCGGTAATAGCGAAAAACTGTTTTTT. The rearrangement links TRBV18 to TRBJ1-4; D gene unclear. Germline V lookup: CDR1 KGHSH, CDR2 LQKENI. Trimming pared 5 bases from V and 8 bases from J, leaving 21 bases between. There are 16 residues in the CDR3.

V and J are TRBV19 and TRBJ2-5, with 8 nucleotides matching TRBD2. CDR1 is LNHDA, CDR2 SQIVND, per germline (reference sequence). The CDR3 contains 15 residues. V trimming: 7 bases; J trimming: 5 bases; junction bases outside the gene matches: 12. CDR3 sequence reads: CASTATSDGVETQYF. The DNA for the CDR3 is TGTGCCAGTACCGCGACTAGCGACGGGGTTGAGACCCAGTACTTC.

This clone is a singleton in its sample. This chain joins TRBV7-3 and TRBJ2-5, with TRBD2 matching 11 bases. The ends lost 5 bases at V and 0 bases at J; junction bases unmatched: 20. The CDR3 loop spans 21 amino acids. Germline assignment: CDR1 SGHTA and CDR2 FQGTGA. The CDR3 bases are TGTGCCAGCAGCCTAAAGCCCACTAGCGGGAGTGTCAAGGGGGACCAAGAGACCCAGTACTTC. Its translation: CASSLKPTSGSVKGDQETQYF.

In its sample, this clone is large. V is TRBV2 and J is TRBJ2-7; D remains unclear. V shed 8 bases and J shed 0 bases, with 20 bases lying between them. Looked up from germline, CDR1 is SNHLY and CDR2 is FYNNEI. This CDR3 is 16 amino acids long. For the CDR3, the DNA is TGTGCCAGCCTCAAACTTGACACGTCCAGCTCCTACGAGCAGTACTTC. As protein: CASLKLDTSSSYEQYF.

V and J are TRBV5-4 and TRBJ2-2; 8 bases align to TRBD1. CDR1 and CDR2 (germline): SGHNT, YYREEE (reference sequence). The CDR3 contains 15 residues. The V gene end was trimmed by 2 bases and the J gene end by 3 bases; junction bases not matched to a gene: 3. CDR3 sequence (DNA): TGTGCCAGCAGCTTCAACAGGGGGGACACCGGGGAGCTGTTTTTT. Amino acid sequence: CASSFNRGDTGELFF.

This clone was detected a few times. V usage is TRBV6-5 and J usage is TRBJ2-7, with a possible D match to TRBD1 (6 bases). This CDR3 contains 14 residues. Per the germline V gene, CDR1 is MNHEY and CDR2 is SVGAGI. V shed 6 bases and J shed 5 bases, with 17 bases lying between them. CDR3 nucleotides: TGTGCCAGCAGCCCCAGGGGCGGAATGAACGAGCAGTACTTC. This translates into CASSPRGGMNEQYF.

The gene calls are TRBV7-2 and TRBJ1-2; D gene unclear. V was pared by 5 bases and J by 1 base, with 5 bases between. Per germline, CDR1 SGHTA and CDR2 FQGNSA. The CDR3 consists of 12 residues. The CDR3 sequence: CASSPYNYGYTF. CDR3 DNA: TGTGCCAGCAGCCCTTATAACTATGGCTACACCTTC.

V gene TRBV10-3 combines with J gene TRBJ2-6; 7 bases agree with TRBD1. Germline-derived CDR1 and CDR2 are ENHRY and SYGVKD. Germline trimming cut 7 bases from V and 4 bases from J; bases unmatched to any gene: 1. CDR3 length: 13 amino acids. The CDR3 DNA sequence: TGTGCCATCAAGGGGGCCGGGGCCAACGTCCTGACTTTC. The encoded protein is CAIKGAGANVLTF.

The chain couples TRBV28 to TRBJ2-7; no firm D call. Germline V lookup: CDR1 MDHEN, CDR2 SYDVKM. The CDR3 is 14 amino acids. V lost 5 bases and J 0 bases, leaving 11 bases between the germline ends. The CDR3 DNA sequence: TGTGCCAGCAGTACTCACAGAATCTCCTACGAGCAGTACTTC. Translating it yields CASSTHRISYEQYF. The full variable domain, completed using reference TRBV28 and TRBJ2-7, is DVKVTQSSRYLVKRTGEKVFLECVQDMDHENMFWYRQDPGLGLRLIYFSYDVKMKEKGDIPEGYSVSREKKERFSLILESASTNQTSMYLCASSTHRISYEQYFGPGTRLTVT.

This rearrangement joins TRBV7-2 to TRBJ1-2; no reliable D call. Trimming removed 3 bases from V and 1 base from J, with 12 bases in between. Looked up from germline, CDR1 is SGHTA and CDR2 is FQGNSA. The CDR3 is 15 residues long. The DNA of the CDR3 is TGTGCCAGCAGCTTGGAGGGCCTCTTTAACTATGGCTACACCTTC. Its translation: CASSLEGLFNYGYTF.

This CDR3 reads CASSTVGGGELFF. The CDR3 nucleotides are TGTGCCAGCAGCACGGTCGGGGGCGGGGAGCTGTTTTTT. The chain links TRBV6-2 or TRBV6-3 to TRBJ2-2, with D perhaps matching TRBD2 (6 bases). CDR1 is MNHEY and CDR2 is SVGEGT in the germline V gene. The CDR3 is made up of 13 amino acids. V was clipped by 6 bases and J by 7 bases, with 12 bases between them.

V gene TRBV7-3 combines with J gene TRBJ2-3; 13 bases fit TRBD2. The CDR3 is 17 residues long. CDR1 is SGHTA, CDR2 FQGTGA, per germline. Trimming cost V 5 bases and J 4 bases; bases outside gene matches: 9. The CDR3 spells CASSPGLAGARSDTQYF. The CDR3, as DNA: TGTGCCAGCAGCCCCGGACTAGCGGGAGCGCGTTCAGATACGCAGTATTTT.

The rearrangement joins TRBV28 to TRBJ1-5; D is undetermined. Germline V CDR1 and CDR2: MDHEN, SYDVKM. This CDR3 has 13 residues. V was trimmed by 2 bases and J by 7 bases, leaving 9 bases between them. CDR3 sequence: CASSLSRGQPQHF. The CDR3 DNA reads as TGTGCCAGCAGTTTAAGCCGCGGACAGCCCCAGCATTTT.

In its sample, this clone was seen a few times. J is TRBJ1-2 and V is TRBV28; 7 bases are shared with TRBD1. CDR1 and CDR2 from the germline V gene are MDHEN and SYDVKM. The V segment lost 1 base and the J segment 4 bases; nucleotides outside the gene matches: 6. The CDR3 has 15 amino acids. The CDR3 DNA reads as TGTGCCAGCAGTTTATTGGCGACAGGGACCTATGGCTACACCTTC. Its protein product is CASSLLATGTYGYTF.